This T cell receptor beta chain was sequenced in a study of regulatory T cells in long-lasting Graves disease (dated by TCRdb to about 2021). With respect to the entire study: Persistent Graves' disease meant more than 5 years of antithyroid drug treatment with TSH receptor autoantibodies that stayed positive. Persistent Graves' disease patients were compared with newly diagnosed Graves' disease patients by peripheral blood TCR sequencing and RNA sequencing. The study was conducted in China and was registered as a clinical trial. A total of 35 or so samples were covered by TCR sequencing, comprising approximately 13 persistent and some 20 newly diagnosed Graves' disease patients. In the clinical cohort, patients with persistent Graves' disease had used antithyroid drugs for an average of about 9.3 years. Summary of the overall study and its limitations: The small sample size was acknowledged by the authors as a limitation that may reduce accuracy. Only peripheral blood was studied, because thyroid tissue, the primary lesion, was inaccessible. Sequencing and analysis were limited to the TCR beta chain. Persistent patients shared more public clonotypes among themselves (around 2,500) than newly diagnosed patients did (approximately 970). TRBV28, TRBJ1-2 and TRBJ2-5 were preferentially used in persistent disease, while TRBV20-1 and TRBJ2-1 were favored in newly diagnosed disease. Compared with newly diagnosed patients, persistent Graves' disease patients had lower TCR Shannon entropy and fewer highly expanded clones, which suggests clonal expansion.

The meaning of the sample's time point label: persistent/refractory GD, antithyroid drugs over 5 years with positive TRAb. For both TCR sequencing and RNA sequencing, RNA was extracted from PBMCs using TRIzol. The diagnosis of Graves' disease followed American Thyroid Association guidelines. Patients were recruited from an endocrinology department in Xi'an, China. Each patient gave 7.5 to 10 milliliters of peripheral blood, collected in an EDTA anticoagulant tube. Ficoll Paque Plus density gradient separation was used to isolate PBMCs, and no further T cell sorting was performed. An Agilent 2100 Bioanalyzer and agarose gel were used to check RNA quality, and a NanoDrop 2000 was used to measure RNA concentration. This clonotype was counted only a few times. Its binding antigen is unknown. No much larger clonotype is one base removed from it; base qualities were not supplied. Libraries were made using multiplex PCR. Sequenced on an Illumina HiSeq 4000. CDR3 regions were amplified by Arm-PCR with iRepertoire HTBI primers to construct TCR beta libraries. Before sequencing, the PCR products went through gel purification. Under the source paper's analysis protocol: Gene usage analysis of CDR3 amino acid clonotypes used the approximately 62 TRBV and more than 13 TRBJ segments found across samples. COPE and FqMerger were used to merge filtered high-quality paired reads into contigs. Contigs were aligned with BLAST to IMGT TRBV, TRBD and TRBJ reference genes, and CDR3 was defined per IMGT. Clonotypes above 0.1% frequency were classified as highly expanded clones. Shannon entropy served as the measure of repertoire diversity, while the Gini coefficient captured V-J evenness. Public clonotypes were defined as clonotypes shared by more than one individual. In-frame beta chains were kept once TCRdb had trimmed the public reads at Q25 with fastp and called clones with MiXCR. Duplicate CDR3 protein sequences are folded into a single record with the most common DNA and genes. For this entry, the V and J calls and clone size follow TCRdb and not the study's own pipeline. The sample includes 650,000 to 700,000 distinct CDR3 sequences, with approximately 31% observed a single time. The ten largest clones represent 42% of the sample.

The cysteine opens and the phenylalanine closes a CDR3 of 16 amino acids. The entry retains the CDR3 DNA only, 48 bases that are in frame from base 1. V is clipped by 5 bases and J by 4 bases, and the sequence between their germline boundaries is 20 bases long. The germline V gene sets CDR1 to KGHSH and CDR2 to LQKENI. The sample here was peripheral blood mononuclear cells (PBMCs), taken when the disease was refractory, from a patient treated with antithyroid drugs. The sequence links TRBV18 to TRBJ2-5; TRBD1 might be the D gene, on 5 matching bases. This sequence originates from a female donor with Graves disease. CDR3 region: CASSSPGSGLGETQYF. DNA sequence: TGTGCCAGCTCATCCCCCGGATCAGGGTTAGGAGAGACCCAGTACTTC.